This T cell receptor beta chain appears in the sequencing data of a study of blood T cell repertoires in COVID-19. Study in general: Samples came from the United States, Italy and Spain, spanning acute and convalescent COVID-19. The analysed material was cDNA or gDNA that came from T cells, B-cell-depleted T cells, or PBMCs.

As originally analysed: Researchers report that nucleated cell counts were estimated from reference gene primer amplification. Repertoires were generated with immunoSEQ multiplex PCR, while TCRdb's copy carries only in-frame clones and drops some. V, J and clone size derive from that table, while D and trimming were established from the DNA sequence. The sample yields about 51,000 clones, about 86% seen once. A single count supports this clone. Germline V CDR1 and CDR2: SGHNT, YYREEE (reference sequence). Trimming removed 5 bases from V and 4 bases from J, with 13 bases in between. The CDR3 spans 15 residues.

The receptor was isolated from a man aged 80 or over with active COVID-19. The V gene is TRBV5-4, the J gene TRBJ2-6; maybe TRBD2 (6 bases). Sequenced: peripheral blood. The CDR3 sequence: CASRPGGTGANVLTF. CDR3 nucleotide sequence: TGTGCCAGCAGGCCCGGGGGTACAGGGGCCAACGTCCTGACTTTC.